Below are 12 T cell receptor beta chains sequenced from a single sample in a study of molecular identifiers for immune sequencing clone quantification. TCRdb recomputed calls from the PCR reads with MiXCR, one row per CDR3 protein. The sample has some 580,000 distinct CDR3 sequences; over 25% are singletons. The sample consisted of naive CD8+ T cells from blood, with Jurkat cell RNA spiked in. Stated subset: FACS-sorted CD8+CD4-CCR7+CD45RA+ naive T cells. The receptors were sampled from a human donor in good health. Some libraries in this study had Jurkat cell RNA spiked in.

The V and J genes are TRBV19 and TRBJ2-3; the D gene is possibly TRBD1 (8 bases). CDR1 is LNHDA and CDR2 is SQIVND in the germline V gene (reference sequence). Trimming took 5 bases from V and 6 from J, leaving 12 bases between them. This CDR3 contains 13 residues. CDR3 loop: CASSVQGGDTQYF. The DNA of the CDR3 is TGTGCCAGTAGTGTACAGGGGGGGGATACGCAGTATTTT.

This clonotype was counted many times. This chain uses TRBV12-3 or TRBV12-4 with TRBJ2-3; no clear D. CDR3 size: 14 residues. Between the trimmed V and J ends, which lost 1 base and 3 bases, there was a span of 8 bases. As DNA, the CDR3 is TGTGCCAGCAGTTTAGTACTAATGACAGATACGCAGTATTTT. Its translation is CASSLVLMTDTQYF.

This clonotype appeared many times. This chain connects TRBV6-5 to TRBJ2-6; D could derive from TRBD1 or TRBD2 (5 bases each). CDR3 length equals 15 residues. Germline assignment: CDR1 MNHEY and CDR2 SVGAGI. The V end lost 2 bases, the J end lost 4 bases, and 9 bases lay between the germline ends. The CDR3 loop reads CASSYGGTGANVLTF. CDR3 DNA sequence: TGTGCCAGCAGTTACGGGGGAACCGGGGCCAACGTCCTGACTTTC.

This clonotype was seen repeatedly, ten times or more. The junction differs from germline at one of its ends, possibly a read error. The chain carries TRBV29-1 and TRBJ2-1; 7 positions agree with TRBD2. Germline V gene lookup returns CDR1 SQVTM and CDR2 ANQGSEA. CDR3 length: 13 amino acids. This CDR3 is CSVDTGDYDEQFF. Written as DNA, the CDR3 is TGCAGCGTTGATACGGGGGACTACGATGAGCAGTTCTTC.

This clonotype appeared many times. The chain combines TRBV3-1 with TRBJ2-5; D is ambiguous. CDR1 LGHDT and CDR2 YNNKEL come from the germline V gene (reference sequence). Trimming left V 3 bases short and J 4 bases short, with 6 bases between. CDR3 length: 12 residues. CDR3: CASSHTSETQYF. The CDR3, as DNA: TGTGCCAGCAGCCATACCTCAGAGACCCAGTACTTC.

This clonotype has ten or more counts. The chain employs TRBV5-8 and TRBJ2-7; 10 nucleotides agree with TRBD2. The germline CDR1 and CDR2 sequences are SGHTS and YDEGEE. CDR3 size: 18 residues. With 0 bases clipped from V and 3 bases from J, the junction kept 12 bases outside the gene matches. CDR3 sequence: CASSLVRAGGLWNYEQYF. The CDR3 bases are TGTGCCAGCAGCTTGGTTCGAGCGGGAGGGCTGTGGAACTACGAGCAGTACTTC.

Ten or more counts support this clonotype. The chain uses TRBV4-3 and TRBJ2-7; D is unclear. The germline V gene has CDR1 LGHNA and CDR2 YSLEER. This CDR3 has 13 amino acids. V lost 1 base to trimming and J lost 5 bases, with 9 bases between them. The CDR3 DNA sequence: TGCGCCAGCAGCCAAGGTAGGCCAGACGAGCAGTACTTC. This encodes CASSQGRPDEQYF.

This clonotype came up many times. The chain is built from TRBV4-3 and TRBJ1-2; D remains ambiguous. This CDR3 has 16 amino acids. Trimming took off 0 bases at V and 1 base at J, with 12 bases between the two ends. CDR1 and CDR2 from the germline V gene are LGHNA and YSLEER. The CDR3 spells CASSQERTGFNYGYTF. CDR3 in DNA: TGCGCCAGCAGCCAAGAGAGGACTGGGTTTAACTATGGCTACACCTTC.

This clonotype was observed a few times. V and J are TRBV11-2 and TRBJ2-4; 7 bases line up with TRBD1. Germline loops: CDR1 SGHAT, CDR2 FQNNGV. This CDR3 is built from 16 residues. Losses at the gene ends were 5 bases for V and 0 bases for J; bases not matched to a gene: 7. CDR3 sequence reads: CASSIHRGIAKNIQYF. CDR3 bases: TGTGCCAGCAGCATCCACAGGGGAATAGCCAAAAACATTCAGTACTTC.

This clonotype has a handful of counts. J is TRBJ2-1 and V is TRBV15, with 10 bases lining up with TRBD2. Germline assignment: CDR1 LNHNV and CDR2 YYDKDF (reference sequence). CDR3 length: 17 residues. J lost 0 bases, V lost 4 bases, and 6 bases had no gene match. CDR3 in amino acids: CATSNPGLALSYNEQFF. The CDR3 nucleotides read TGTGCCACCAGCAACCCGGGACTAGCGCTCTCCTACAATGAGCAGTTCTTC.

The chain is built from TRBV12-3 or TRBV12-4 and TRBJ2-7; 9 bases agree with TRBD1. There are 16 residues in the CDR3. V lost 5 bases and J lost 3; bases outside the gene matches: 11. The CDR3 sequence: CASSPKPGQGNYEQYF. CDR3 in DNA: TGTGCCAGCAGTCCGAAACCGGGACAGGGCAACTACGAGCAGTACTTC.

In the case of this clonotype: A much larger clone is a single base away; this may be a read error. The J gene is TRBJ2-2, the V gene TRBV29-1; D possibly uses TRBD1 or TRBD2 (6 bases each). This CDR3 region has 14 residues. Germline CDR1 and CDR2: SQVTM and ANQGSEA. Written as DNA, the CDR3 is TGCAGCGTTGAAGAAGTGGGGGTGACGGGGGCGCTGTTTTTT. It yields the protein CSVEEVGVTGALFF.